This T cell receptor (beta chain) appears in the sequencing data of a study of shared clonotypes between healthy human individuals. Study conclusions and caveats: Across several donors, naive CD4 shared about 5%, naive CD8 under 4%, memory CD4 2.3%, memory CD8 around 0.42%. On the whole, naive subsets had larger estimated richness than memory subsets had.

V lost 6 bases to trimming and J lost 4 bases; unmatched junction nucleotides: 8. CDR3 length equals 14 residues. Germline-derived CDR1 and CDR2 are SQVTM and ANQGSEA. On this clone: The antigen is not known.

Original processing methods: ImmunoSEQ supplied junction-only sequences lacking quality scores, so filtering was different. The table came from immunoSEQ multiplex PCR; TCRdb's copy has only in-frame clones and leaves some out. V, J and clone size are taken as reported in that table, and D and trimming were inferred from the DNA itself. This repertoire shows roughly 890,000 clones, 80% to 95% found once; its top ten account for nearly 25%. Naive CD8 cells lacked CD45RO, underwent positive selection for CCR7 and left out terminally differentiated effector memory CD45RA+ cells. Sample: naive CD8+ T cells sorted from blood. The gene calls are TRBV29-1 and TRBJ2-5; 10 nucleotides align to TRBD1. The clonotype was recovered from a man aged 25 to 45 in good health. The CDR3 protein is CSVDPGQGPETQYF. The CDR3 DNA follows: TGCAGCGTCGACCCGGGACAGGGGCCAGAGACCCAGTACTTC.